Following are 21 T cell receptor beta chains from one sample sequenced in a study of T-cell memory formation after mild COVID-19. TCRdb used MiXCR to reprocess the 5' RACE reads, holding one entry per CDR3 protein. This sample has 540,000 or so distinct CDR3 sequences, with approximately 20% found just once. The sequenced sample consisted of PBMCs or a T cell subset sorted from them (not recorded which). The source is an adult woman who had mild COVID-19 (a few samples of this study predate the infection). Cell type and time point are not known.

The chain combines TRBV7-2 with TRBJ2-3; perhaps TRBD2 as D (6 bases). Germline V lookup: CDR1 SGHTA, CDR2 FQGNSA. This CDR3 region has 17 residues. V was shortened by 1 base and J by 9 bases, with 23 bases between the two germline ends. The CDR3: CASSLGHLNVGGITQYF. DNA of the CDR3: TGTGCCAGCAGCTTAGGGCATTTAAACGTGGGCGGGATAACGCAGTATTTT.

Here the CDR3 DNA reads TGTGCCAGCAGTTACTCCACGACAGGGGGGTATGAGCAGTTCTTC. Its translation: CASSYSTTGGYEQFF. V gene TRBV6-5 combines with J gene TRBJ2-1, with 9 nucleotides matching TRBD1. The CDR3 is 15 amino acids. J lost 8 bases, V lost 0 bases, and 5 bases had no gene match. The germline V gene has CDR1 MNHEY and CDR2 SVGAGI.

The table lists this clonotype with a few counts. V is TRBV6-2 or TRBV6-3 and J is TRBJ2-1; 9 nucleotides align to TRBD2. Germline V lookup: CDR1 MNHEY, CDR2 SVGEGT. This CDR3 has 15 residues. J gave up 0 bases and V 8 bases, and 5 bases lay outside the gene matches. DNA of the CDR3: TGTGCCAGCTCAAATAGCGGGAGCTCCTACAATGAGCAGTTCTTC. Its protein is CASSNSGSSYNEQFF.

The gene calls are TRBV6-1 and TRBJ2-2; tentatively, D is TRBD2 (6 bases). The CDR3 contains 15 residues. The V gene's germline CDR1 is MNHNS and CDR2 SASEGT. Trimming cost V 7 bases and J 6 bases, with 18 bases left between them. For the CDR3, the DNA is TGTGCCAGCAAGGGACTCCCATTAGGGCCCGGGGAGCTGTTTTTT. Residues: CASKGLPLGPGELFF.

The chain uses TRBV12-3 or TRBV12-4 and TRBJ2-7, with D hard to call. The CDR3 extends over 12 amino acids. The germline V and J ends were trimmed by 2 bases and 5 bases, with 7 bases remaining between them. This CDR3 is CASSLMRNEQYF. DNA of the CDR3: TGTGCCAGCAGTTTAATGAGGAACGAGCAGTACTTC.

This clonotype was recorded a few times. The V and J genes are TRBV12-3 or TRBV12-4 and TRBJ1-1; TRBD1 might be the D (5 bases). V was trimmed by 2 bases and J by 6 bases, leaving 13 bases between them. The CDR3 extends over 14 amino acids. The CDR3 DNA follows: TGTGCCAGCAGTTTAACGGGCCGGGGACCTGAAGCTTTCTTT. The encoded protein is CASSLTGRGPEAFF.

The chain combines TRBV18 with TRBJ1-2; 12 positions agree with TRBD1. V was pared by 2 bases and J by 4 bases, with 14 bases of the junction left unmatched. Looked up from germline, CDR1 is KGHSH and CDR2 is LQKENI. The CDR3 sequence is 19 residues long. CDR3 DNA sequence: TGTGCCAGCTCACCATCGTCGGGACAGGGGGCCATTAACCTCTATGGCTACACCTTC. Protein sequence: CASSPSSGQGAINLYGYTF.

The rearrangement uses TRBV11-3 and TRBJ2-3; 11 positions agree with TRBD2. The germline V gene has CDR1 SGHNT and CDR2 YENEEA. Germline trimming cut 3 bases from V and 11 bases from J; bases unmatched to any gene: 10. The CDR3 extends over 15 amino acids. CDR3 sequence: CASSFGSGGADEQYF. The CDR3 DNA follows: TGTGCCAGCAGCTTCGGTAGCGGGGGGGCAGATGAGCAGTATTTT.

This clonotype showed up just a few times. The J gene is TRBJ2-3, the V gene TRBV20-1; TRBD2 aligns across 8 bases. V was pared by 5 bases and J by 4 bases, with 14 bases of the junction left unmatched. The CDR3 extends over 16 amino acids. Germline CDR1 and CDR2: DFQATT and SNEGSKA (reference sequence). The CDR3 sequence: CSAVSGTSRQADTQYF. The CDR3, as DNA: TGCAGTGCTGTCTCCGGGACTAGTCGGCAGGCAGATACGCAGTATTTT.

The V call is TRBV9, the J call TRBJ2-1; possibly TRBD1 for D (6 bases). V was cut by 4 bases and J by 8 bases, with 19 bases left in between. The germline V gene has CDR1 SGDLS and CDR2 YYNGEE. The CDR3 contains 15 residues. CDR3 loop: CASSPRTATSHEQFF. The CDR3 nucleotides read TGTGCCAGCAGCCCAAGGACAGCCACCTCCCATGAGCAGTTCTTC.

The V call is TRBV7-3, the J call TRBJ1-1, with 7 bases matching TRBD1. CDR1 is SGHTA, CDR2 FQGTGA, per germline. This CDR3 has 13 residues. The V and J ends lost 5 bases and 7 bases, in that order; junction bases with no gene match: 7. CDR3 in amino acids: CASSPTGRDEAFF. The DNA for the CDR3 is TGTGCCAGCAGCCCGACAGGGCGCGATGAAGCTTTCTTT.

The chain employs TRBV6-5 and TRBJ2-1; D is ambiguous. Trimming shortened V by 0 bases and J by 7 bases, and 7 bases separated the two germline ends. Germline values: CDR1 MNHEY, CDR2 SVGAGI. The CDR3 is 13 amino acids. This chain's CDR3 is CASSYSIRNEQFF. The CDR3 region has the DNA TGTGCCAGCAGTTACTCGATCAGAAATGAGCAGTTCTTC.

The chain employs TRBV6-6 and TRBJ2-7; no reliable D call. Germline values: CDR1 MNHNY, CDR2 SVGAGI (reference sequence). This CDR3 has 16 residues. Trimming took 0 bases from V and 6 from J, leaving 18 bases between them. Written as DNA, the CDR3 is TGTGCCAGCAGTTACTCGACCGCAGGCTTGGTGGGCGAGCAGTACTTC. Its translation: CASSYSTAGLVGEQYF.

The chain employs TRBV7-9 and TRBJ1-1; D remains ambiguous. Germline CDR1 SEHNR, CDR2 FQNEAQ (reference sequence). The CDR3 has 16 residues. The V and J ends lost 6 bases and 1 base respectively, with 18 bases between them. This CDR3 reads CASRTFEGPQNTEAFF. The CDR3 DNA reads TGTGCCAGCAGGACCTTCGAAGGACCCCAGAACACTGAAGCTTTCTTT.

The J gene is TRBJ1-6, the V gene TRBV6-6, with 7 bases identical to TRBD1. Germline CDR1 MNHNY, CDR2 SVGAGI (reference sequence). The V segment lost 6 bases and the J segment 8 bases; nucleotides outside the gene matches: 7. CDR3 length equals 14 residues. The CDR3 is CASRLQGWDSPLHF. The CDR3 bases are TGTGCCAGCAGATTACAGGGGTGGGATTCACCCCTCCACTTT.

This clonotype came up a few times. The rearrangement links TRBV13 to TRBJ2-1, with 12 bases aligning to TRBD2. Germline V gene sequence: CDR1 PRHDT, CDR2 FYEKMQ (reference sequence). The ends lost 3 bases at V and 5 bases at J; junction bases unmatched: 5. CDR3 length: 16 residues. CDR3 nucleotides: TGTGCCAGCAGCTTCGGAGGACTAGCGGGGAACAATGAGCAGTTCTTC. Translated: CASSFGGLAGNNEQFF. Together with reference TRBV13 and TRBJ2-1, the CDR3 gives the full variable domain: AAGVIQSPRHLIKEKRETATLKCYPIPRHDTVYWYQQGPGQDPQFLISFYEKMQSDKGSIPDRFSAQQFSDYHSELNMSSLELGDSALYFCASSFGGLAGNNEQFFGPGTRLTVL.

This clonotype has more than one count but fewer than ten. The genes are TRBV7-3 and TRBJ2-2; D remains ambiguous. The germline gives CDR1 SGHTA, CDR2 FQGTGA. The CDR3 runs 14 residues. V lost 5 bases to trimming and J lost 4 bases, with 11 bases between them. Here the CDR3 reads CASSPMGSTGELFF. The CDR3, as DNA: TGTGCCAGCAGCCCAATGGGGTCCACCGGGGAGCTGTTTTTT.

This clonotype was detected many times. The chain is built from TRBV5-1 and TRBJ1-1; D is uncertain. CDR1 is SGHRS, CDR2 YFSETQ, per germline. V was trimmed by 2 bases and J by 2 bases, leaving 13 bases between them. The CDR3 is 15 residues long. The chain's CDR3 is CASSLRPILNTEAFF. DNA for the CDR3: TGCGCCAGCAGCTTACGCCCTATTCTTAACACTGAAGCTTTCTTT.

The CDR3, as DNA: TGTGCCAGCAGTTCAGGGGTCAAGCAGTTCTTC. Its translation: CASSSGVKQFF. V gene TRBV12-3 or TRBV12-4 combines with J gene TRBJ2-1; D is perhaps TRBD1 (6 bases). The V end was cut by 4 bases, the J end by 11 bases, with 9 bases between. This CDR3 is 11 amino acids long.

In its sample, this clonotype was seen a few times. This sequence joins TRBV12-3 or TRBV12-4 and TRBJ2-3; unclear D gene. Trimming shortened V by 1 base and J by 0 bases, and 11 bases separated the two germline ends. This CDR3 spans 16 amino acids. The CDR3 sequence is CASSLGHYLSTDTQYF. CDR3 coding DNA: TGTGCCAGCAGTTTAGGACATTACCTTAGCACAGATACGCAGTATTTT.

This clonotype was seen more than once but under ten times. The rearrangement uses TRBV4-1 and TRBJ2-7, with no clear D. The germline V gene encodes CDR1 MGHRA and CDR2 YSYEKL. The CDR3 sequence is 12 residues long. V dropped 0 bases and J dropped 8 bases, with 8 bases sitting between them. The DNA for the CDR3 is TGCGCCAGCAGCCAAGATGAGATTCAGCAGTACTTC. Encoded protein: CASSQDEIQQYF.